This TCR beta chain is from a study of T cells after yellow fever vaccination. Germline values: CDR1 MDHEN, CDR2 SYDVKM. This CDR3 comprises 12 residues. V was cut by 7 bases and J by 3 bases, with 10 bases left in between. This clonotype appeared a few times. Its antigen is still unknown. Broader study findings: Abundant bulk-population clonotypes could contaminate the FACS-sorted repertoires.

Production of TCR cDNA was by 5'RACE template switching, which also added a universal primer site and UMIs. Using its own MiXCR run on the 5' RACE reads, TCRdb lists one record per CDR3 protein. Among approximately 550,000 distinct CDR3 sequences, 15% to 20% were seen once, and the ten largest hold 13% to 15%. The TCR was taken from a man under 40 who received the YFV17D yellow fever vaccine. Sequences were derived from PBMCs, sampled 15 days after the yellow fever booster vaccination. V usage is TRBV28 and J usage is TRBJ2-7; D might be TRBD1 (5 bases). The CDR3 DNA reads TGTGCCAGCATGGGGCTCCACTACGAGCAGTACTTC. It is translated as CASMGLHYEQYF.